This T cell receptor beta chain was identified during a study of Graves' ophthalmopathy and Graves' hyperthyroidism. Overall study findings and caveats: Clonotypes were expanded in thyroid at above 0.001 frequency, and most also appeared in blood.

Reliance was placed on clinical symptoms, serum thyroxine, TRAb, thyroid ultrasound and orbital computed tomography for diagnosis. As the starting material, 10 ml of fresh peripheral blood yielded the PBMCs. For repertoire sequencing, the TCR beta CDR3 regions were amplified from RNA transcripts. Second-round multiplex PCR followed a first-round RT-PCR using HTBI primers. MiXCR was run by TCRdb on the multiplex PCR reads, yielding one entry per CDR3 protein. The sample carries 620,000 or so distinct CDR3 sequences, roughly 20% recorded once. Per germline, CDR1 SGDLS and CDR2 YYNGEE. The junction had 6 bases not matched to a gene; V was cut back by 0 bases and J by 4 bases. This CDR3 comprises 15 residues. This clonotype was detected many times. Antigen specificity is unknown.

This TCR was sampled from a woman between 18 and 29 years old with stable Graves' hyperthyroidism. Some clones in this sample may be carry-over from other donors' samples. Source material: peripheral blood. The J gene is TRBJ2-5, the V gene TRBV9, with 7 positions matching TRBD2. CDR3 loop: CASSVGEAGLETQYF. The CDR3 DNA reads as TGTGCCAGCAGCGTAGGCGAAGCGGGGCTAGAGACCCAGTACTTC. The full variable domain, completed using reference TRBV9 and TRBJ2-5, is DSGVTQTPKHLITATGQRVTLRCSPRSGDLSVYWYQQSLDQGLQFLIQYYNGEERAKGNILERFSAQQFPDLHSELNLSSLELGDSALYFCASSVGEAGLETQYFGPGTRLLVL.